The rows below give T cell receptor beta chains drawn from one sample of a study of blood T cell repertoires in COVID-19. This table comes from immunoSEQ multiplex PCR, and its TCRdb copy is limited to in-frame clones, with some not included. Of around 290,000 clones in the sample, approximately 91% were seen once. Sequencing was carried out using PBMCs or T cells enriched from blood (not recorded which). These receptors originate from a woman aged 30 to 39 who had recovered from COVID-19. Both conserved end residues are part of each CDR3. D genes are given only for firm matches. Clone size appears in some rows only: once, few, many, or a class for an expanded clone.

once TRBJ2-5 TRBD1 TRBV19 TGTGCCAGTAGTTCGGACAGGAGGAGAGAGACCCAGTACTTC CASSSDRRRETQYF
. TRBJ1-6 . TRBV9 TGTGCCAGCAGCCGTACTGCGGGACTACAGAGCTCCTATAATTCACCCCTCCACTTT CASSRTAGLQSSYNSPLHF
once TRBJ1-5 . TRBV3-1/TRBV3-2 TGTGCCAGCAGCCAAGATCTTCTCGGGCCCCAGCATTTT CASSQDLLGPQHF
. TRBJ2-7 TRBD2 TRBV6-5 TGTGCCAGCACGGATAGCGGGGGGGCCTACGAGCAGTACTTC CASTDSGGAYEQYF
. TRBJ2-2 . TRBV7-2 TGTGCCAGCAGCTTAGCGGTGGCAGGGTTTGGTTCCGGGGAGCTGTTTTTT CASSLAVAGFGSGELFF
. TRBJ2-7 TRBD1 TRBV6-5 TGTGCCAGCAGGAGGACAGGGAATAGATACTACGAGCAGTACTTC CASRRTGNRYYEQYF
. TRBJ2-5 . TRBV7-3 TGTGCCAGCAGCCCAGGACAGCAAGAGACCCAGTACTTC CASSPGQQETQYF
. TRBJ2-3 . TRBV9 TGTGCCAGCAGCGTAGAGGCAGGGGCCACAGATACGCAGTATTTT CASSVEAGATDTQYF
. TRBJ2-1 TRBD2 TRBV29-1 TGCAGCGTTGACGGGCTAGCGGGGGTCCACTCCTACAATGAGCAGTTCTTC CSVDGLAGVHSYNEQFF
. TRBJ1-2 . TRBV20-1 TGCAGTGCGCAGGGGACCTATGGCTACACCTTC CSAQGTYGYTF
once TRBJ1-2 TRBD1 TRBV24-1 TGTGCCACCCAGGGGGAAGGCTATGGCTACACCTTC CATQGEGYGYTF
once TRBJ2-7 . TRBV5-6 TGTGCCAGCAGCTTTCAGGGGCTTAGTGAGCAGTACTTC CASSFQGLSEQYF
. TRBJ2-2 TRBD2 TRBV7-8 TGTGCCAGCAGCTCCGGGGGGGCCGGCGGGGAGCTGTTTTTT CASSSGGAGGELFF
few TRBJ2-3 TRBD2 TRBV24-1 TGTGCCACCAGTGATTTTGGTAGCGGGACTAGCACAGATACGCAGTATTTT CATSDFGSGTSTDTQYF